The 2 T cell receptor beta chains presented below share a single source sample, sequenced in a study of PD-1 blockade in classical Hodgkin lymphoma. Produced via immunoSEQ multiplex PCR; TCRdb's table is partial and in-frame only. The sample includes some 41,000 clones, almost 90% of them seen just once. Each of the patients experienced relapse following autologous stem cell transplantation, and their brentuximab vedotin exposure differed. Source: peripheral blood mononuclear cells (PBMCs), taken before the second cycle of nivolumab. The source of these receptors is a human donor with classical Hodgkin lymphoma.

This clone was counted between two and nine times. The gene calls are TRBV5-4 and TRBJ2-2, with unresolved D. This CDR3 region has 14 residues. V lost 3 bases and J 6 bases, leaving 12 bases between the germline ends. CDR1 SGHNT and CDR2 YYREEE come from the germline V gene (reference sequence). DNA of the CDR3: TGTGCCAGCAGCTCGCTAGAGTTGCCCGGGGAGCTGTTTTTT. It yields the protein CASSSLELPGELFF.

The gene calls are TRBV18 and TRBJ1-2; perhaps TRBD1 as D (5 bases). Trimming pared 3 bases from V and 3 bases from J, leaving 5 bases between. CDR1 KGHSH and CDR2 LQKENI come from the germline V gene. The CDR3 loop spans 12 amino acids. The CDR3 sequence is CASSPGDYGYTF. The CDR3 bases are TGTGCCAGCTCACCGGGGGACTATGGCTACACCTTC.